This entry describes one T cell receptor (beta chain). Its target is not known. This specimen comes from a study of cytomegalovirus exposure and HLA in healthy donors. Study-wide findings and caveats: As a later analysis showed, a missense DCLRE1C variant was linked to trimming of TCR beta V- and J-genes. An analysis that came later showed most CMV-associated TCR beta chains appearing HLA-restricted. HLA alleles were associated with around 17,000 TCR beta sequences in a later analysis at 0.05 false discovery rate. Differences between HLA loci emerged in a later analysis of TCR association rates, with DRB1 most and HLA-C fewest.

This CDR3 has 14 amino acids. Germline V gene lookup returns CDR1 SGHRS and CDR2 YFSETQ. The ends were cut back, 3 bases at V and 5 bases at J, with 14 bases in the middle. The PCR contained 60 Vbeta and 13 Jbeta primers. Assay used: immunoSEQ multiplex PCR; TCRdb lists only in-frame clones, some missing. The sample includes some 150,000 clones, less than 65% of them seen just once. The chain carries TRBV5-1 and TRBJ1-1; D is unclear. The specimen was PBMCs. The sequence derives from a woman in her twenties or thirties in good health and CMV-seropositive. CDR3 DNA sequence: TGCGCCAGCAGCTCGGGAGTTAGTCATACTGAAGCTTTCTTT. It yields the protein CASSSGVSHTEAFF.